This T cell receptor (beta chain) was documented in a study of T cells in Graves' hyperthyroidism and ophthalmopathy. Study observations and caveats: A 13 V-J signature model discriminated ophthalmopathy versus stable hyperthyroidism.

The PBMCs were taken from approximately 11 ml of fresh peripheral blood. Comments on this clonotype: Its antigen remains unidentified. A read error may account for a junction end that differs from germline.

What was amplified from RNA transcripts were TCR beta CDR3 regions. With the HTBI primer set, the TCR CDR3 went through a first round of RT-PCR. MiXCR, applied by TCRdb to the multiplex PCR reads, yields one record per CDR3 protein. The sample holds around 300,000 distinct CDR3 sequences, over 20% seen once. The receptor was derived from a man aged 30 to 45 with Graves' ophthalmopathy. Sequencing input: blood.

This chain's CDR3 is CASSLRPNTRELFF. The CDR3 coding sequence is TGTGCCAGCAGCTTAAGACCAAACACCAGGGAGCTGTTTTTT. This rearrangement joins TRBV7-3 to TRBJ2-2; no definite D call. Germline CDR1 and CDR2: SGHTA and FQGTGA. The CDR3 extends over 14 amino acids.